The TCR beta chain under discussion was sequenced for a study of shared clonotypes between healthy human individuals (TCRdb year 2020). A note on the overall study: The cohort included three men and a couple of women between 18 and 49 years of age. Between about 0.8 and 9 billion PBMCs per donor were obtained by leukapheresis. Blood TCR repertoires of four to six healthy adults were deeply sequenced to estimate repertoire size and the extent of clonotype sharing between individuals. Different laboratories and diverse techniques were used to prepare libraries and sequence TCR repertoires, to increase sequencing depth and limit assay-specific biases. Per donor, three plates each were used for CD4 naive and CD4 memory, two for CD8 naive, and one for CD8 memory. The paper's findings and limits, for the study overall: Higher generation probabilities were observed for clonotypes shared by all four sorted-subset donors than for non-shared clonotypes. Incomplete sequencing was indicated by rarefaction of sorted-subset datasets, despite the large sequencing depth. Pairwise subsampling led to the expectation that sequencing depth would affect the degree of clonotype sharing among donors. Naive subsets generally had larger estimated clonotype richness than memory subsets. The genetic and exposure-history diversity represented was limited by the small number of donors. Sampling was limited to blood, and TCR repertoires in tissue likely differ from TCR repertoires in blood. Sharing across a few donors was observed for approximately 5% of naive CD4, under 4% of naive CD8, 2% to 2.5% of memory CD4, and around 0.4% of memory CD8 clonotypes.

As concerns this clone: It has no known antigen specificity. No base quality values were provided; no much bigger clone lies one nucleotide off.

CDR1 SGHVS and CDR2 FNYEAQ are derived from the germline V gene. Inclusive of the bounding cysteine and phenylalanine, the CDR3 is 16 residues long. Just CDR3 DNA is preserved here, 48 bases in frame from base 1. The V and J ends are trimmed by 5 bases and 3 bases, leaving 20 bases between them. CD8 naive samples were CD45RO-negative cells positively selected for CCR7, giving a CD45RA+CCR7+ population that excluded TemRA cells. Donors were healthy HIV-negative adults with no recently reported acute infections or vaccinations. Every donor was a Caucasian adult living in Nashville, Tennessee, USA. Blood was collected by leukapheresis, and PBMCs were isolated by Ficoll-Histopaque density gradient centrifugation and then cryopreserved in liquid nitrogen vapor phase. Analytical flow cytometry was used to check the purity and quantity of every magnetically sorted T cell population. Genomic DNA was isolated from every sorted fraction and measured by UV absorbance on a Nanodrop 2000c.

Using the deep immunoSEQ assay, TCR CDR3 regions were amplified from genomic DNA by multiplex PCR. Genomic DNA extracted from each cell subset was distributed evenly over all wells of several immunoSEQ 96-well plates, and each plate served as one replicate. For sorted subsets, around 200 ng genomic DNA, equal to approximately 30,000 T cell genomes, was loaded into each replicate PCR. Purified libraries were measured with a Qubit 3.0 fluorometer, size-checked on a Bioanalyzer 2100, and measured again with the KAPA Library Quantification kit. Every immunoSEQ 96-well plate was sequenced on a separate single-read 150-cycle Illumina NextSeq 550 flow cell. The published analysis was carried out like this. The immunoSEQ output contained only junctional sequences without quality scores, so filtering could not match that applied to full-length reads. Sequences were annotated with PyIR, a Python wrapper for IgBLAST v1.9, and V/J genes and CDR3 were assigned using IMGT germline references. Reads with weak V/J assignments (E-value above 1e-6), missing CDR3, stop codons, out-of-frame junctions, or ambiguous translated residues were removed. V3J clonotypes were defined as sequences sharing an identical inferred V gene, J gene, and CDR3 amino acid sequence. To compute the percentage overlap between repertoires, the number of shared unique clonotypes was divided by the size of the smaller repertoire. Richness of each repertoire was evaluated using RTK rarefaction, the Chao1 estimator, and Recon v2.1 estimates of unobserved clonotypes. Generation probabilities were computed with OLGA for all TCRbeta clonotypes obtained by the gDNA method from a few donors. As stored in TCRdb, this immuneACCESS dataset retains in-frame rearrangements with V and J assigned. A fraction of the clones does not appear; measured against another copy, unresolved V genes explain less than half of the discrepancy, and the remainder lacks a known reason. V and J calls plus clone size are reproduced from that table; the DNA served to infer D and trimming. The sample has about 2,100,000 clones on record, about 93% of them singletons. About 1.5% of the sample comes from the top ten.

Sequenced material: naive CD8+ T cells from PBMCs. The cell subset or site label for this specimen denotes: CD45RA+CCR7+. This TCR came from a man aged 18 to 35 in good health. Some clones in this sample may be carry-over from other donors' samples. Rearrangement joined TRBV7-6 to TRBJ2-7; matching of 5 bases hints at TRBD2 as the D gene. In nucleotides, the sequence is TGTGCCAGCAGCCCAGAGGCGGGTTTAGGAGGCTACGAGCAGTACTTC. Protein translation: CASSPEAGLGGYEQYF. The full variable domain, with segments outside the CDR3 supplied by the reference TRBV7-6 and TRBJ2-7 proteins, appears as GAGVSQSPRYKVTKRGQDVALRCDPISGHVSLYWYRQALGQGPEFLTYFNYEAQQDKSGLPNDRFSAERPEGSISTLTIQRTEQRDSAMYRCASSPEAGLGGYEQYFGPGTRLTVT.